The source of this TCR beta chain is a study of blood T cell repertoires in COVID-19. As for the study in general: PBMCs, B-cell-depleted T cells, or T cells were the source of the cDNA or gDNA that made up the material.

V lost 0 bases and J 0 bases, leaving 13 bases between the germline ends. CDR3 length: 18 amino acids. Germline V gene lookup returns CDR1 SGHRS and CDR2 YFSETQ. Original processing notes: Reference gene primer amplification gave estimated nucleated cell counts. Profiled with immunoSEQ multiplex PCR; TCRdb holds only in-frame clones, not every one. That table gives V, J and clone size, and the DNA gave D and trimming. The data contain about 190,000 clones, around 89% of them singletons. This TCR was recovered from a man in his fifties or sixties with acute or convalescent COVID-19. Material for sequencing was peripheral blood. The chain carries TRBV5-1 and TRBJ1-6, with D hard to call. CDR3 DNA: TGCGCCAGCAGCTTGGTTGGCTTACAGAGCTCCTATAATTCACCCCTCCACTTT. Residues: CASSLVGLQSSYNSPLHF.